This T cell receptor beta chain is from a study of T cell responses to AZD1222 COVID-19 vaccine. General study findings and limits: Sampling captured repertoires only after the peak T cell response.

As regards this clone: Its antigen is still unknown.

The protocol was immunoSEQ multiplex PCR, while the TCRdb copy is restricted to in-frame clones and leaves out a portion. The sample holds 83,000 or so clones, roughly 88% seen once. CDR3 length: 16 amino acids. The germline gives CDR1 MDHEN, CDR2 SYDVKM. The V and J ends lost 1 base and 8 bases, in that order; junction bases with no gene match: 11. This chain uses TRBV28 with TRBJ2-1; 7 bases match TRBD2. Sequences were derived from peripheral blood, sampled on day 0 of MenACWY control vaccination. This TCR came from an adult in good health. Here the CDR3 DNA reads TGTGCCAGCAGTTTATCAGAGTGGGAGGGCCGCGATGAGCAGTTCTTC. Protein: CASSLSEWEGRDEQFF.